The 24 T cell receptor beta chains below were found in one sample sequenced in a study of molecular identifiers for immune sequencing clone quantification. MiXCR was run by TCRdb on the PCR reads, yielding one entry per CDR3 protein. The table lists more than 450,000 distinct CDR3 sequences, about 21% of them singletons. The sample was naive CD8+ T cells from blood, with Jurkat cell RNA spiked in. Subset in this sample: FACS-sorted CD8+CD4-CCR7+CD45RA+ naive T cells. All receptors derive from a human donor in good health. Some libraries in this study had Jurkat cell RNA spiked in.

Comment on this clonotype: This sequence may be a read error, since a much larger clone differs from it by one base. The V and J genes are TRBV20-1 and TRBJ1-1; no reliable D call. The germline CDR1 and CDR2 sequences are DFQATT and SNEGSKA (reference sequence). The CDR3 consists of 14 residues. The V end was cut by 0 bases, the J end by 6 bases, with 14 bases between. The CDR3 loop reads CSARDDVAGAEAFF. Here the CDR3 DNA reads TGCAGTGCTAGAGACGACGTAGCGGGCGCTGAAGCTTTCTTT.

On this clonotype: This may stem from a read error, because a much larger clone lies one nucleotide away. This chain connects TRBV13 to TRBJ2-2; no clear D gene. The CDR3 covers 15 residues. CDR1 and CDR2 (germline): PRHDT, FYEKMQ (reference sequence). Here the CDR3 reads CAGSPGGLNTGELFF. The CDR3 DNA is TGTGCCGGCAGCCCGGGTGGGCTGAACACCGGGGAGCTGTTTTTT.

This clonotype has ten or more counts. The CDR3 region has the DNA TGTGCCAGCAGTTACGGAGGAGGATCCCAAGAGACCCAGTACTTC. Residues: CASSYGGGSQETQYF. The chain joins TRBV6-5 to TRBJ2-5; a weak D match, TRBD2 (5 bases). V was shortened by 2 bases and J by 1 base, with 11 bases between the two germline ends. CDR1 and CDR2 (germline): MNHEY, SVGAGI. CDR3 length: 15 residues.

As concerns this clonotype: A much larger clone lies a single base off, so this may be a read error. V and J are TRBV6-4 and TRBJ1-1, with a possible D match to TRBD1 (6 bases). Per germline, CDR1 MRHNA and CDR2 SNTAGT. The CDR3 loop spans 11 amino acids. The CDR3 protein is CDSSSGTKAFF. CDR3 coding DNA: TGTGACAGCAGCTCCGGGACAAAAGCTTTCTTT.

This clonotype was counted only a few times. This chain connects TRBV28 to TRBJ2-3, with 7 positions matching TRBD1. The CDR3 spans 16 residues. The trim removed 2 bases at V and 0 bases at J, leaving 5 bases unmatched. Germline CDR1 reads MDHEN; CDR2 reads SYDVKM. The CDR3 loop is CASSLAPGQSTDTQYF. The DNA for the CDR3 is TGTGCCAGCAGTTTAGCACCGGGACAGAGCACAGATACGCAGTATTTT.

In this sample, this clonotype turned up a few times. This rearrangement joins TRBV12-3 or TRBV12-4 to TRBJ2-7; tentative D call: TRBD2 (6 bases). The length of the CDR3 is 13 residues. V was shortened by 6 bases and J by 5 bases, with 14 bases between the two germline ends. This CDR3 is CASSPAGFNEQYF. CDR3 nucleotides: TGTGCCAGCAGCCCCGCGGGGTTCAACGAGCAGTACTTC.

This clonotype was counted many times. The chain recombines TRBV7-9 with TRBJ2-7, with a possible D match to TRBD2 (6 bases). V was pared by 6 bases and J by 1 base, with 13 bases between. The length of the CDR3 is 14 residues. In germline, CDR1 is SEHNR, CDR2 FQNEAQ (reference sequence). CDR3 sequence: CASSQEGPSYEQYF. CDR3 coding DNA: TGTGCCAGCAGTCAGGAGGGGCCGTCCTACGAGCAGTACTTC.

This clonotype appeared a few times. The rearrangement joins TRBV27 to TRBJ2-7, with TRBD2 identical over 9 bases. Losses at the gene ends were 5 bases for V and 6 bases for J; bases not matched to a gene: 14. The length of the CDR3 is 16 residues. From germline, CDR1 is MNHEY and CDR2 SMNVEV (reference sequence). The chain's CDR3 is CASSPRSSGTSFEQYF. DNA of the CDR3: TGTGCCAGCAGTCCCAGGTCTAGCGGGACATCTTTCGAGCAGTACTTC.

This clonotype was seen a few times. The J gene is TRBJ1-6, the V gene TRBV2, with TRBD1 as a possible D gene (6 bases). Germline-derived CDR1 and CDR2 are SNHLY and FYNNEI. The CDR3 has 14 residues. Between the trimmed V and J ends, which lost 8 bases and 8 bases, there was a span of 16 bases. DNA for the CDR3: TGTGCCAGCTCCGAGCGGGGGCCACATTCACCCCTCCACTTT. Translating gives CASSERGPHSPLHF. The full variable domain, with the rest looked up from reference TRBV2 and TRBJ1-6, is EPEVTQTPSHQVTQMGQEVILRCVPISNHLYFYWYRQILGQKVEFLVSFYNNEISEKSEIFDDQFSVERPDGSNFTLKIRSTKLEDSAMYFCASSERGPHSPLHFGNGTRLTVT.

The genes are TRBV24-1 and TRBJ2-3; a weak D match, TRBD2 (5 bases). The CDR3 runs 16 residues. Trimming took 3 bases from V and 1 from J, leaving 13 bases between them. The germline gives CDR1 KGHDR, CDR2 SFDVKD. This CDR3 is CATSDRPGYGTDTQYF. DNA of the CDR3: TGTGCCACCAGTGATCGGCCGGGATACGGCACAGATACGCAGTATTTT.

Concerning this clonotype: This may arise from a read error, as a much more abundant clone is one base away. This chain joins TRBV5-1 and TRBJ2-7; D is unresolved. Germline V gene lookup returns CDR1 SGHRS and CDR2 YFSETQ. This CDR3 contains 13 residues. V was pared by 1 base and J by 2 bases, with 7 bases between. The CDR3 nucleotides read TGCGCCAGCAGCTTGTGGGCGACCTACGAGCAGTACTTC. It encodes CASSLWATYEQYF.

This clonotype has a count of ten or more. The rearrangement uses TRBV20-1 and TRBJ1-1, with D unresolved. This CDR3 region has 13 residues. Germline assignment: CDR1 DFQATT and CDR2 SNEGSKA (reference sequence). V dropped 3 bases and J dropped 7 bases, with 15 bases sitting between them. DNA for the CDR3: TGCAGTGCTAGCAGTGGTTATAAGGGTGAAGCTTTCTTT. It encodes CSASSGYKGEAFF.

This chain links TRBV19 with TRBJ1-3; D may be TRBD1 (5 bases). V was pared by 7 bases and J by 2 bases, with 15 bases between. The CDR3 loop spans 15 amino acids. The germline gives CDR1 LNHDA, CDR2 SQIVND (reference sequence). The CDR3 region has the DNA TGTGCCAGTAATAAGGTGGGGGACGCTGGAAACACCATATATTTT. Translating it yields CASNKVGDAGNTIYF.

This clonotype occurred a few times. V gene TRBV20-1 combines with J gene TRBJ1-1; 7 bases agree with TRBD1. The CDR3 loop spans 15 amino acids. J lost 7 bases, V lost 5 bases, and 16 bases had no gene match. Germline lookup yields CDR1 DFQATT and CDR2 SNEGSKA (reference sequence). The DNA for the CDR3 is TGCAGTGCTCATTCCCCAGACAGGGAATGGGGTGAAGCTTTCTTT. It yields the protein CSAHSPDREWGEAFF.

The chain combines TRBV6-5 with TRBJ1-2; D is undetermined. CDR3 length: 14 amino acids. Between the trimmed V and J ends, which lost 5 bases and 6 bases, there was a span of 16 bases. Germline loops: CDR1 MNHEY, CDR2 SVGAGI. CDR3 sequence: CASSPTERWDGYTF. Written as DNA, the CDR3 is TGTGCCAGCAGTCCTACTGAGCGTTGGGATGGCTACACCTTC.

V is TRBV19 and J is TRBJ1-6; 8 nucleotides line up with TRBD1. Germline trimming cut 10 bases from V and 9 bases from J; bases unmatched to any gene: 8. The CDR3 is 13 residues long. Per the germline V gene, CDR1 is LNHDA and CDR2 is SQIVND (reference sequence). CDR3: CATSQGAFSPLHF. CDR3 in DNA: TGTGCCACCTCCCAGGGGGCGTTTTCACCCCTCCACTTT.

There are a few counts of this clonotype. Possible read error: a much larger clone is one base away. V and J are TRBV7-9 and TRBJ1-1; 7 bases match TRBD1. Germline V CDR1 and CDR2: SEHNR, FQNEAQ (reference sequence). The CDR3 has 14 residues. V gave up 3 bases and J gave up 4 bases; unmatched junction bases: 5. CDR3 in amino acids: CASSLTTGLTEAFF. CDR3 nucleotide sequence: TGTGCCAGCAGCTTGACGACAGGGCTCACTGAAGCTTTCTTT.

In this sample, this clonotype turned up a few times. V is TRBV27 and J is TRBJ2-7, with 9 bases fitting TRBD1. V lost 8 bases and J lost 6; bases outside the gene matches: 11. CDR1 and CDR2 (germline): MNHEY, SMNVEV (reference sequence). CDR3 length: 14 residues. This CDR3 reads CASGTGTGYVEQYF. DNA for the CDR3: TGTGCCAGCGGTACGGGGACAGGGTACGTCGAGCAGTACTTC.

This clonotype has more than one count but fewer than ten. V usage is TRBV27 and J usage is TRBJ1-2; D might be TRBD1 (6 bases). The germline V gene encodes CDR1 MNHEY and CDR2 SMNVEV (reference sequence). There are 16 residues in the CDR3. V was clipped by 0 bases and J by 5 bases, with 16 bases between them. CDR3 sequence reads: CASSLSGGPPIYGYTF. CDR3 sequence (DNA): TGTGCCAGCAGTTTATCCGGGGGGCCTCCTATATATGGCTACACCTTC.

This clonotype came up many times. DNA for the CDR3: TGTGCCAGTAGCCCAGCTCTAGCGGGGTCGTACGAGCAGTACTTC. Residues: CASSPALAGSYEQYF. J is TRBJ2-7 and V is TRBV19, with 9 bases aligning to TRBD2. CDR1 is LNHDA and CDR2 is SQIVND in the germline V gene (reference sequence). V gave up 6 bases and J gave up 4 bases; unmatched junction bases: 10. The CDR3 runs 15 residues.

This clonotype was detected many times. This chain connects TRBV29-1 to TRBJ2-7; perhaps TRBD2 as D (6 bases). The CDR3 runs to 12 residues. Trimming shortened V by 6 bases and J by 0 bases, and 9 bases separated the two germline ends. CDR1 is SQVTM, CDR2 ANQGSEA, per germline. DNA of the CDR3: TGCAGCGTAGGGGACTCCTCCTACGAGCAGTACTTC. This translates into CSVGDSSYEQYF.

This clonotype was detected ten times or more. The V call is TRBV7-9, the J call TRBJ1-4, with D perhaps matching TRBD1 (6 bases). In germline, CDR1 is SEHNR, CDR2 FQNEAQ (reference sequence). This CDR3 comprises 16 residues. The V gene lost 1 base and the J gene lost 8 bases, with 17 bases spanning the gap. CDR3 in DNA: TGTGCCAGCAGCTTAGTGAGGCAGGGGCTCGAAGAAAAACTGTTTTTT. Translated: CASSLVRQGLEEKLFF.

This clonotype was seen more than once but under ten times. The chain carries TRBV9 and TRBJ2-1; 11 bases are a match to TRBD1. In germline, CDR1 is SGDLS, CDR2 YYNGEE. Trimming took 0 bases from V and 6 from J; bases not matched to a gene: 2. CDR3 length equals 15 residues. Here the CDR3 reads CASSVEGQGGNEQFF. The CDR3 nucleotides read TGTGCCAGCAGCGTAGAGGGACAGGGGGGCAATGAGCAGTTCTTC.

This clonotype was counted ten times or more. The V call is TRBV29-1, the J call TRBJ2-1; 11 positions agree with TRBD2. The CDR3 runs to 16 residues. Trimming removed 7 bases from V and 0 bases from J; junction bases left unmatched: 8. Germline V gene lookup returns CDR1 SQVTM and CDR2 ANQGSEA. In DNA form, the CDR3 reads TGCAGCGCCCTAGGGACTAGCGGAAGCTCCTACAATGAGCAGTTCTTC. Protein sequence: CSALGTSGSSYNEQFF.